This passage covers 23 T cell receptor delta chains from one sample sequenced in a study of delta chains in infants with herpesvirus infections (dated by TCRdb to the early 2020s). The library was built by means of RT-PCR. These reads were obtained on an Illumina MiSeq. To generate TCR cDNA, PBMC RNA underwent reverse transcription with SuperScript II using gamma-chain- and delta-chain-specific primers. TCRdb called clones afresh from the public reads with CATT; identical DNA rows were later merged. Within this sample are over 200 delta-chain clones, with roughly 12% of them counted one time only. Under 55% of the sample belongs to the ten largest clones. Sequenced here: peripheral blood, sampled at time point 2 of longitudinal follow-up. These receptors came from a human donor who was a Ugandan infant, either HIV-exposed or HIV-unexposed (not recorded which).

This clone was observed a handful of times. The mismatch at residue 14 between this DNA's translation and the TCRdb protein of a much larger clone likely reflects a read error; the protein shown is translated from the DNA. This chain connects TRDV2 to TRDJ3, with TRDD3 matching 9 bases. The germline V gene encodes CDR1 GEAIGNYY and CDR2 EKD. This CDR3 is built from 16 residues. The DNA of the CDR3 is TGTGCCTGTGACATACTGGGGGACTGGGACACCCGACAGACGTTTTTC. Translation gives CACDILGDWDTRQTFF.

A remark on this clone: Translating this DNA gives a protein that differs at residue 12 from the TCRdb one, which belongs to a much larger clone; a read error is likely, and the protein shown is this translation. The V gene is TRDV1, the J gene TRDJ3, with 7 bases that match TRDD3. V dropped 4 bases and J dropped 0; count of bases not matched to a gene: 15. This CDR3 region has 21 residues. Per germline, CDR1 TSWWSYY and CDR2 QGS. For the CDR3, the DNA is TGTGCTCTTGGGGTTTCCTCCCCTGGGGGGTTGCACTCCTGGGACACCCGACAGATGTTTTTC. Its protein product is CALGVSSPGGLHSWDTRQMFF.

By its share, this clone is medium-sized. The chain recombines TRDV2 with TRDJ2; TRDD3 matches 10 bases. Germline V gene data show CDR1 as GEAIGNYY and CDR2 as EKD. This CDR3 has 19 residues. Losses at the gene ends were 0 bases for V and 8 bases for J; bases not matched to a gene: 17. The DNA of the CDR3 is TGTGCCTGTGACACCCACTACGGGGGGATACGGGATAAAACGGCACAACTCTTCTTT. Translation gives CACDTHYGGIRDKTAQLFF.

This clone was seen a few times. A read error is the likely source, as a far larger clone sits one nucleotide away. The identical CDR3 is also encoded by other nucleotide sequences in the sample. CDR3 amino acids: CALGERIRGLPNPATGGYASIRLIF. In DNA form, the CDR3 reads TGTGCTCTTGGGGAACGTATTCGGGGGCTTCCCAATCCCGCTACTGGGGGATACGCGTCGATAAGACTCATCTTT. The rearrangement joins TRDV1 to TRDJ1, with 13 bases identical to TRDD3. The germline CDR1 and CDR2 sequences are TSWWSYY and QGS. Trimming took 1 base from V and 10 from J; bases not matched to a gene: 36. CDR3 length equals 25 residues.

A remark on this clone: The protein in TCRdb stems from a much larger clone and differs at residue 4 from this DNA's translation, likely a read error; here the protein is translated from the DNA. The rearrangement uses TRDV2 and TRDJ3; TRDD3 matches at 9 bases. The CDR3 runs 18 residues. The V gene end was trimmed by 4 bases and the J gene end by 0 bases; junction bases not matched to a gene: 6. The germline CDR1 and CDR2 sequences are GEAIGNYY and EKD. CDR3 nucleotide sequence: TGTGCCTGTGAGACCGTACTGGGGGACTCCTGGGACACCCGACAGATGTTTTTC. Amino acids: CACETVLGDSWDTRQMFF.

The V and J genes are TRDV2 and TRDJ1; 8 nucleotides line up with TRDD3. Per the germline V gene, CDR1 is GEAIGNYY and CDR2 is EKD. J was trimmed by 0 bases and V by 0 bases; bases with no gene match: 23. The CDR3 consists of 22 residues. CDR3 nucleotide sequence: TGTGCCTGTGACACCGTGAGGGCCTGGGGGGATAGCACCCCCTCGTACACCGATAAACTCATCTTT. Protein: CACDTVRAWGDSTPSYTDKLIF.

This clone counts as large. The chain employs TRDV2 and TRDJ2, with 7 bases identical to TRDD3. Germline CDR1 reads GEAIGNYY; CDR2 reads EKD. V lost 0 bases to trimming and J lost 3 bases; unmatched junction nucleotides: 0. The CDR3 covers 14 residues. The CDR3 spells CACDTWGMTAQLFF. CDR3 DNA sequence: TGTGCCTGTGACACCTGGGGGATGACAGCACAACTCTTCTTT.

This clone is large. This chain uses TRDV2 with TRDJ1, with 11 positions matching TRDD3. The CDR3 length is 15 residues. V dropped 3 bases and J dropped 4; count of bases not matched to a gene: 6. Germline V lookup: CDR1 GEAIGNYY, CDR2 EKD. CDR3 amino acids: CACDPWGIQGDKLIF. The CDR3 DNA sequence: TGTGCCTGTGACCCCTGGGGGATACAGGGCGATAAACTCATCTTT.

CDR3 sequence: CACDLLSEEGAGGYNPMYTDKLIF. The CDR3 DNA is TGTGCCTGTGACCTTTTGTCCGAGGAGGGTGCTGGGGGATACAATCCCATGTACACCGATAAACTCATCTTT. The chain uses TRDV2 and TRDJ1, with 11 bases aligning to TRDD3. After removal of 3 bases from V and 0 bases from J, the junction contained 29 bases not matched to a gene. Germline assignment: CDR1 GEAIGNYY and CDR2 EKD. The CDR3 runs 24 residues.

This clone was seen only a few times. A far larger clone is only one base removed, so a read error is likely. The sample contains more than one DNA sequence encoding this CDR3. The chain is built from TRDV2 and TRDJ1, with 9 bases fitting TRDD3. Germline lookup yields CDR1 GEAIGNYY and CDR2 EKD. CDR3 size: 19 residues. The ends lost 2 bases at V and 0 bases at J; junction bases unmatched: 15. The CDR3, as DNA: TGTGCCTGTGACATCCATCCTGTACTGGGGGACCCTTACACCGATAAACTCATCTTT. Translation gives CACDIHPVLGDPYTDKLIF.

By proportion, this clone is large. V usage is TRDV2 and J usage is TRDJ1; 13 positions agree with TRDD3. The CDR3 runs to 18 residues. Per the germline V gene, CDR1 is GEAIGNYY and CDR2 is EKD. Losses at the gene ends were 3 bases for V and 2 bases for J; bases not matched to a gene: 11. CDR3 amino acids: CACDPLILGDTRTDKLIF. The CDR3 coding sequence is TGTGCCTGTGACCCCCTGATACTGGGGGATACGCGAACCGATAAACTCATCTTT.

Note on this clone: The protein given by TCRdb reflects a much larger clone and differs at residue 5 from this DNA's translation, likely from a read error; the protein shown is the DNA's translation. The rearrangement uses TRDV2 and TRDJ2, with 9 bases lining up with TRDD3. Germline values: CDR1 GEAIGNYY, CDR2 EKD. With 3 bases clipped from V and 3 bases from J, the junction kept 16 bases outside the gene matches. The CDR3 runs 19 residues. CDR3 in DNA: TGTGCCTGTGACGCCGTGGGTCCGGGACTGGGGGACGTGACAGCACAACTCTTCTTT. The encoded protein is CACDAVGPGLGDVTAQLFF.

By its share, this clone is hyperexpanded. The rearrangement joins TRDV2 to TRDJ2; TRDD3 matches at 9 bases. The V gene's germline CDR1 is GEAIGNYY and CDR2 EKD. The V segment lost 0 bases and the J segment 3 bases; nucleotides outside the gene matches: 13. This CDR3 has 19 residues. The CDR3, as DNA: TGTGCCTGTGACACCGTGGGTCCGGGACTGGGGGACGTGACAGCACAACTCTTCTTT. Encoded protein: CACDTVGPGLGDVTAQLFF.

A few counts support this clone. The chain combines TRDV2 with TRDJ3, with D possibly being TRDD3 (5 bases). This CDR3 is built from 16 residues. Deletions cut 1 base from V and 0 bases from J, with 6 bases between. Germline lookup yields CDR1 GEAIGNYY and CDR2 EKD. CDR3 protein: CACDTLGSWDTRQMFF. In DNA form, the CDR3 reads TGTGCCTGTGACACTCTGGGCTCCTGGGACACCCGACAGATGTTTTTC.

In its sample, this clone is large. The rearrangement uses TRDV2 and TRDJ1; TRDD3 matches 7 bases. The CDR3 loop spans 15 amino acids. Germline assignment: CDR1 GEAIGNYY and CDR2 EKD. With V trimmed by 6 bases and J by 0 bases, 9 bases remained unmatched. The CDR3 sequence is CACFGVGGYTDKLIF. The CDR3 bases are TGTGCCTGTTTCGGCGTCGGGGGATACACCGATAAACTCATCTTT.

As concerns this clone: A read error is the likely source, as a far larger clone sits one nucleotide away. The sample holds other DNA sequences that translate to the same CDR3. This sequence joins TRDV2 and TRDJ3; 9 bases are a match to TRDD3. CDR3 length equals 18 residues. Germline V gene lookup returns CDR1 GEAIGNYY and CDR2 EKD. The CDR3 nucleotides read TGTGCCTGCGACACCGTACTGGGGGACTCCTGGGACACCCGACAGATGTTTTTC. Protein: CACDTVLGDSWDTRQMFF.

By its share, this clone is hyperexpanded. The sample contains more than one DNA sequence encoding this CDR3. This chain links TRDV2 with TRDJ2, with 12 bases identical to TRDD3. The CDR3 sequence is 15 residues long. CDR1 is GEAIGNYY, CDR2 EKD, per germline. The ends lost 2 bases at V and 4 bases at J; junction bases unmatched: 1. CDR3 residues: CACDILGDTTAQLFF. For the CDR3, the DNA is TGTGCCTGTGACATACTGGGGGATACGACAGCACAACTCTTCTTT.

By frequency in the sample, this clone is medium-sized. The chain recombines TRDV2 with TRDJ1, with TRDD3 as a possible D gene (6 bases). The CDR3 runs 15 residues. Trimming shortened V by 0 bases and J by 4 bases, and 14 bases separated the two germline ends. Germline lookup yields CDR1 GEAIGNYY and CDR2 EKD. The CDR3 is CACDTLDTRNDKLIF. The CDR3 DNA is TGTGCCTGTGACACCCTCGATACGCGGAACGATAAACTCATCTTT.

As to this clone: This DNA translates differently at residue 3 from the TCRdb protein, which is that of a much larger clone; a read error is likely, and the protein shown is the DNA's own translation. The chain carries TRDV1 and TRDJ1; 13 bases line up with TRDD3. Germline V gene data show CDR1 as TSWWSYY and CDR2 as QGS. The CDR3 is 25 amino acids. The CDR3 bases are TGTGCTCGTGGGGAACGAATTCGGGGGCTTCCCAATCCCGCTACTGGGGGATACGCGTCGATAAGACTCATCTTT. This gives the protein CARGERIRGLPNPATGGYASIRLIF.

This clone is medium-sized (0.01 to 0.1%). V usage is TRDV2 and J usage is TRDJ2; 9 positions match TRDD3. This CDR3 has 14 amino acids. CDR1 and CDR2 from the germline V gene are GEAIGNYY and EKD. After removal of 2 bases from V and 4 bases from J, the junction contained 1 base not matched to a gene. CDR3 region: CACDKLGETAQLFF. Here the CDR3 DNA reads TGTGCCTGTGACAAACTGGGGGAGACAGCACAACTCTTCTTT.

This clone is hyperexpanded within its sample. The V and J genes are TRDV2 and TRDJ1; a weak D match, TRDD3 (6 bases). Trimming took off 1 base at V and 1 base at J, with 9 bases between the two ends. Germline V lookup: CDR1 GEAIGNYY, CDR2 EKD. The CDR3 length is 14 residues. The CDR3 loop is CACDTWGSTDKLIF. The CDR3, as DNA: TGTGCCTGTGACACTTGGGGGTCCACCGATAAACTCATCTTT.

This clone was seen a few times. This sequence is one base from a far larger clone and is likely a read error. Additional DNA sequences in this sample encode the identical CDR3. This sequence joins TRDV2 and TRDJ3; tentatively, D is TRDD3 (6 bases). This CDR3 comprises 19 residues. CDR1 and CDR2 from the germline V gene are GEAIGNYY and EKD. Written as DNA, the CDR3 is TGCGCCTGTGACAAGGTGGGGGGCAAAAGCTCCTGGGACACCCGACAGATGTTTTTC. It encodes CACDKVGGKSSWDTRQMFF.

In its sample, this clone ranks as hyperexpanded. This sequence joins TRDV2 and TRDJ3; TRDD3 matches 9 bases. This CDR3 comprises 16 residues. Germline CDR1 GEAIGNYY, CDR2 EKD. Trimming took 2 bases from V and 3 from J; bases not matched to a gene: 1. CDR3: CACDILGDWDTRQMFF. The CDR3 nucleotides read TGTGCCTGTGACATACTGGGGGACTGGGACACCCGACAGATGTTTTTC.